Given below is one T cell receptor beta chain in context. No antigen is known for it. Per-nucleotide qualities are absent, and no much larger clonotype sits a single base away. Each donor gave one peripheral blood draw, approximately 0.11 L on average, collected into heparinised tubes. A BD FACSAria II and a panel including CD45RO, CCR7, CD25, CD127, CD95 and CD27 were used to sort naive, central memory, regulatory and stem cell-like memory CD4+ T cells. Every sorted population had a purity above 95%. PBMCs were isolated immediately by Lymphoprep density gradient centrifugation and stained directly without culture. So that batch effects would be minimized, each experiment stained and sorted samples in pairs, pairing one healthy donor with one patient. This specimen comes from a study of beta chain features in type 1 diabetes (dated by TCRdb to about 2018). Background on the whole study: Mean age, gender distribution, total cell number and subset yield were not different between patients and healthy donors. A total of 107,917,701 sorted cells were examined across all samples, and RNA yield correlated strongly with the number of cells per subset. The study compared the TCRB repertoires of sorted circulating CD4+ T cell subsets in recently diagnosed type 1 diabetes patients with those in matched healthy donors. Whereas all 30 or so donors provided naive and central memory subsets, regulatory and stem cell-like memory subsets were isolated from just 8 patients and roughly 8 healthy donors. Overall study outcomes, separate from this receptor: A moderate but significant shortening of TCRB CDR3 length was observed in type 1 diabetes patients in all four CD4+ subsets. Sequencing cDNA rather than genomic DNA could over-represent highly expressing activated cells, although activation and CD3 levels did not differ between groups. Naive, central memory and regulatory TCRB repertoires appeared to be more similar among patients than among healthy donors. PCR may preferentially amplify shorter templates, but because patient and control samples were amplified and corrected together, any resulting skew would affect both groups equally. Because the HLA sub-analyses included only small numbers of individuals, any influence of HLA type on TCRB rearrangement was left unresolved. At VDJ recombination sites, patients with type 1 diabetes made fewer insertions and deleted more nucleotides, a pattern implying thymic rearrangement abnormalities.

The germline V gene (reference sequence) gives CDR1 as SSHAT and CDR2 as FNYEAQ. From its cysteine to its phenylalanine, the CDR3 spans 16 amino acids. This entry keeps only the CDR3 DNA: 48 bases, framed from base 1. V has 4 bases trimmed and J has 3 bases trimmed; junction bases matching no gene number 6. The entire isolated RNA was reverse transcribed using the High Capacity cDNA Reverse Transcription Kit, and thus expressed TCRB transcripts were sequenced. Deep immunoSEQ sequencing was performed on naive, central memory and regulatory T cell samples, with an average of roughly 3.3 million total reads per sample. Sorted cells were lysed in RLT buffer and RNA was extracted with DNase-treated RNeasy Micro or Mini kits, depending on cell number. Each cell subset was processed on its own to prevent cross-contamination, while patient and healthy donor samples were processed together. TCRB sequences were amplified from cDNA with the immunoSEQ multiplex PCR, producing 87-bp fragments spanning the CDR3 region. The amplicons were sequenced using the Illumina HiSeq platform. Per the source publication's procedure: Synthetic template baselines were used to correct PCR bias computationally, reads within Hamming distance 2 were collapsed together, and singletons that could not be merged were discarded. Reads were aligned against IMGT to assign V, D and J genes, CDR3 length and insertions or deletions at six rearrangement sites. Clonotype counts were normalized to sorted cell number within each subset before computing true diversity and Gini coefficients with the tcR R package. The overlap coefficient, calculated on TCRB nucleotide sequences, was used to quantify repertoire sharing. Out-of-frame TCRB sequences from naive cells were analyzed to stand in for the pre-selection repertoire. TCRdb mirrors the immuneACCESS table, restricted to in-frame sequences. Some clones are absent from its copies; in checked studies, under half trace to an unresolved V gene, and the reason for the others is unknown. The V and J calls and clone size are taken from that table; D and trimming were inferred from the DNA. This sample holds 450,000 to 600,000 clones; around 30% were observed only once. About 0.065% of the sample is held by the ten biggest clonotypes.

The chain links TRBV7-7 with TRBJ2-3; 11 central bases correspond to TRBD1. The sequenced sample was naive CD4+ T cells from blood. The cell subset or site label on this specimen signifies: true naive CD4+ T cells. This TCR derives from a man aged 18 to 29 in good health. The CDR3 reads CASSSGQGAGTDTQYF. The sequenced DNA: TGTGCCAGCAGCTCCGGACAGGGGGCTGGAACAGATACGCAGTATTTT. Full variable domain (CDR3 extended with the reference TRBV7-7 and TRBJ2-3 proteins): GAGVSQSPRYKVTKRGQDVTLRCDPISSHATLYWYQQALGQGPEFLTYFNYEAQPDKSGLPSDRFSAERPEGSISTLTIQRTEQRDSAMYRCASSSGQGAGTDTQYFGPGTRLTVL.